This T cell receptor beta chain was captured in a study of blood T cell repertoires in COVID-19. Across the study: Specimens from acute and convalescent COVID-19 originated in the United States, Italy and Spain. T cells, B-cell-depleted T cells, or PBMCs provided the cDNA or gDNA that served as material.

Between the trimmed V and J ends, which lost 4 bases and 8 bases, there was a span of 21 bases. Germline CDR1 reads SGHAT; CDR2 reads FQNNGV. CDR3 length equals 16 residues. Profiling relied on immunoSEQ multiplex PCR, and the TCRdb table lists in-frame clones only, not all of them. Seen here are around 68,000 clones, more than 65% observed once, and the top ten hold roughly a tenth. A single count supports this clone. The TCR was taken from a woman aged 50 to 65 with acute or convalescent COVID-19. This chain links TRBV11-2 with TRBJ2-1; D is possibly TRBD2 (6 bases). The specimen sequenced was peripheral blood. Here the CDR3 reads CASSSRDSRRRYEQFF. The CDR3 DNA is TGTGCCAGCAGCTCCCGGGACTCTAGACGACGCTATGAGCAGTTCTTC.